The clone carrying this T cell receptor beta chain was observed at least ten times. Its target is not known. The sample belongs to a study of T cell repertoires in cytomegalovirus infection. About the study: Matching HLA type, along with CMV infection, was indicated by public TCR beta signatures.

Findings and caveats of the study: The cumulative frequency of public TCR beta families distinguished individuals who carried CMV together with the relevant HLA. HLA-C-restricted CMV clonotypes gave the most frequent clonotype in two of eight donors.

TCRdb analysed the reads with MiXCR anew, one entry per CDR3 protein. The sample holds 300,000 to 400,000 distinct CDR3 sequences, 15% to 20% seen once. Material for sequencing was PBMCs. The sequence came from a human donor in good health (CMV status not recorded). Some clones in this sample may be carry-over from other donors' samples.

CDR3 residues: CASRPSEGAQETQYF. As DNA, the CDR3 is TGTGCCAGCAGACCTTCCGAGGGGGCCCAAGAGACCCAGTACTTC. This chain links TRBV12-3 or TRBV12-4 with TRBJ2-5; 7 bases match TRBD1. Trimming at V came to 6 bases and at J to 1 base, leaving 8 bases not matched to a gene. There are 15 residues in the CDR3.